Below, 25 T cell receptor beta chains from the same sample are listed, as sequenced in a study of CXCR3-negative and CXCR3-positive naive CD8 T cells. TRB cDNA was prepared as libraries by UMI-labeled 5' RACE. TCRdb processed the 5' RACE reads again and assigns one entry to each CDR3 protein, with no DNA. The sample data list 100,000 to 150,000 distinct CDR3 sequences. The sample taken for sequencing was naive CXCR3- CD8+ T cells from blood. The subset is: CD45RO-CCR7+CD27+CD95- naive CD8+ T cells lacking CXCR3 (TNR3-). Receptor source: a human donor in good health. Some clones in this sample may be carry-over from other donors' samples.

The chain links TRBV7-9 to TRBJ1-4. The CDR3 length is 15 residues. CDR1 and CDR2 from the germline V gene are SEHNR and FQNEAQ (reference sequence). This CDR3 reads CASSPNGLRDEKLFF.

The chain couples TRBV7-8 to TRBJ2-3. The germline CDR1 and CDR2 sequences are SGHVS and FQNEAQ. The CDR3 sequence is 16 residues long. The CDR3 loop reads CASSLSATKLTDTQYF.

CDR3 residues: CASSISDSFYTEAFF. The rearrangement links TRBV7-2 to TRBJ1-1. The CDR3 has 15 residues. Germline V gives CDR1 SGHTA, CDR2 FQGNSA.

The chain recombines TRBV7-2 with TRBJ2-1; no DNA is available, so the TRBD1 call from TCRdb remains unchecked. The length of the CDR3 is 15 residues. Per germline, CDR1 SGHTA and CDR2 FQGNSA. The CDR3 reads CASSSMAGGANEQFF.

This sequence joins TRBV29-1 and TRBJ2-7; TCRdb lists TRBD1, though no DNA is available to test this call. This CDR3 comprises 12 residues. The V gene's germline CDR1 is SQVTM and CDR2 ANQGSEA. CDR3 sequence: CSVELGPYEQYF.

This chain joins TRBV12-3 or TRBV12-4 and TRBJ2-7; as DNA is missing, the TRBD1 call by TCRdb cannot be tested. CDR3 size: 14 residues. The CDR3 reads CASSLGDRVYEQYF.

The genes are TRBV29-1 and TRBJ2-7; the D call from TCRdb, TRBD2, cannot be confirmed without DNA. This CDR3 is 16 amino acids long. Germline V gives CDR1 SQVTM, CDR2 ANQGSEA. The CDR3: CSVEDPYISGIREQYF.

This chain links TRBV6-1 with TRBJ2-2; absent DNA, TCRdb's TRBD1 call cannot be checked. CDR3 length: 16 amino acids. Germline CDR1 MNHNS, CDR2 SASEGT. The CDR3 sequence is CASSEQGQSNPGELFF.

The chain links TRBV5-1 to TRBJ1-1; the TCRdb D gene call, TRBD1, has no DNA to confirm it. The CDR3 spans 18 residues. CDR1 SGHRS and CDR2 YFSETQ come from the germline V gene. CDR3: CASSLGIFRGLIDTEAFF.

This chain connects TRBV4-1 to TRBJ1-3. The CDR3 loop spans 16 amino acids. From germline, CDR1 is MGHRA and CDR2 YSYEKL. CDR3 in amino acids: CASSQLYDNSGNTIYF.

The chain uses TRBV28 and TRBJ1-5; TCRdb returns TRBD1, unconfirmable since there is no DNA. The CDR3 is made up of 14 amino acids. Per germline, CDR1 MDHEN and CDR2 SYDVKM. The CDR3 loop is CASSLGGNNQPQHF.

J is TRBJ2-5 and V is TRBV5-6; TCRdb lists TRBD2, though no DNA is available to test this call. Germline V gene sequence: CDR1 SGHDT, CDR2 YYEEEE. The CDR3 loop spans 14 amino acids. The chain's CDR3 is CASSRLPRGETQYF.

This chain uses TRBV2 with TRBJ2-2; there is no DNA to check the TCRdb D call of TRBD2. CDR1 is SNHLY and CDR2 is FYNNEI in the germline V gene. The CDR3 is 16 residues long. CDR3 protein: CASSERTSGATGELLF. Complete variable domain (other parts from reference TRBV2 and TRBJ2-2): EPEVTQTPSHQVTQMGQEVILRCVPISNHLYFYWYRQILGQKVEFLVSFYNNEISEKSEIFDDQFSVERPDGSNFTLKIRSTKLEDSAMYFCASSERTSGATGELLFGEGSRLTVL.

V usage is TRBV20-1 and J usage is TRBJ1-2; as DNA is missing, the TRBD1 call by TCRdb cannot be tested. The CDR3 runs to 13 residues. Germline V gene sequence: CDR1 DFQATT, CDR2 SNEGSKA (reference sequence). Here the CDR3 reads CSARATVNYGYTF.

The V call is TRBV4-1, the J call TRBJ2-1; the TRBD1 assignment by TCRdb is unverifiable without DNA. Germline CDR1 reads MGHRA; CDR2 reads YSYEKL. The length of the CDR3 is 14 residues. The CDR3 reads CASSHGTGGDEQFF.

The J gene is TRBJ2-5, the V gene TRBV4-1; TCRdb's assignment of TRBD2 cannot be checked, as there is no DNA. This CDR3 is built from 16 residues. The germline CDR1 and CDR2 sequences are MGHRA and YSYEKL. CDR3 protein: CASSQEWREGHETQYF.

The chain carries TRBV29-1 and TRBJ2-1. The CDR3 covers 12 residues. The germline V gene has CDR1 SQVTM and CDR2 ANQGSEA. The CDR3 sequence is CSVEGTTNEQFF.

The V call is TRBV19, the J call TRBJ1-5. Germline lookup yields CDR1 LNHDA and CDR2 SQIVND (reference sequence). CDR3 length: 15 residues. This chain's CDR3 is CASSIATRSNQPQHF.

The V and J genes are TRBV2 and TRBJ2-1. The CDR3 has 14 residues. In germline, CDR1 is SNHLY, CDR2 FYNNEI. The CDR3 sequence is CARKPTPSYNEQFF.

The V gene is TRBV7-9, the J gene TRBJ2-7; there is no DNA to check the TCRdb D call of TRBD1. CDR1 is SEHNR, CDR2 FQNEAQ, per germline (reference sequence). The CDR3 sequence is 16 residues long. The CDR3 is CASSSGQGTPSYEQYF.

The CDR3 sequence: CSGEHSNTEAFF. The rearrangement links TRBV29-1 to TRBJ1-1. This CDR3 spans 12 amino acids. Per germline, CDR1 SQVTM and CDR2 ANQGSEA.

The rearrangement uses TRBV4-1 and TRBJ2-7; TCRdb's D gene call, TRBD2, goes unchecked for lack of DNA. CDR3 length: 15 amino acids. The germline V gene encodes CDR1 MGHRA and CDR2 YSYEKL. This CDR3 is CASSTRLAGVSEQYF.

J is TRBJ2-7 and V is TRBV11-3; the D call from TCRdb, TRBD1, cannot be confirmed without DNA. Germline assignment: CDR1 SGHNT and CDR2 YENEEA. The CDR3 length is 13 residues. The CDR3 protein is CASSFRGNYEQYF.

The V call is TRBV27, the J call TRBJ2-3; TCRdb's assignment of TRBD1 cannot be checked, as there is no DNA. CDR1 MNHEY and CDR2 SMNVEV come from the germline V gene (reference sequence). The CDR3 spans 16 residues. CDR3: CASSHHRGLSTDTQYF.

The chain is built from TRBV12-3 or TRBV12-4 and TRBJ2-5; TCRdb proposes TRBD2, but this gene call is untestable without DNA. The CDR3 totals 15 residues. This CDR3 reads CASSRTSGGQETQYF.